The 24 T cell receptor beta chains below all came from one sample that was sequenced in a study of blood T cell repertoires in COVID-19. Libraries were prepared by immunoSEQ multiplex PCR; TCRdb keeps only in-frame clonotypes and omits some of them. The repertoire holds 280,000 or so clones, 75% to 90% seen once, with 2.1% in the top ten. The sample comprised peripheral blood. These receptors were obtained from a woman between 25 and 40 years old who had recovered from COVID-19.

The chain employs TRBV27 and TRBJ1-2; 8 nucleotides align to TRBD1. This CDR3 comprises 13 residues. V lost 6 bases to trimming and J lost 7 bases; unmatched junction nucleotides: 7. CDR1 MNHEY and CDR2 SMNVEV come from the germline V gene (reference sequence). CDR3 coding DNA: TGTGCCAGCAGCCCGGACAGGGTCTCTGGCTACACCTTC. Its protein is CASSPDRVSGYTF.

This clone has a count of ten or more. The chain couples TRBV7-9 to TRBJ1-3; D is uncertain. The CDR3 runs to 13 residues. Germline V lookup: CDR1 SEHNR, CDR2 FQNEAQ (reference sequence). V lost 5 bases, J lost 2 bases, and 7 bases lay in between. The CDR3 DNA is TGTGCCAGCAGCCCTTCGGCTGGAAACACCATATATTTT. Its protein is CASSPSAGNTIYF.

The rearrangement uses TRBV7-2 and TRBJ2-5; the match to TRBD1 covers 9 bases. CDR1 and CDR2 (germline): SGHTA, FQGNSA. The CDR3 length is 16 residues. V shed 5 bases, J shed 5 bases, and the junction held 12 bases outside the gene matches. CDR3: CASSPHLWTGDETQYF. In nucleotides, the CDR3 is TGTGCCAGCAGCCCCCATTTGTGGACAGGGGACGAGACCCAGTACTTC.

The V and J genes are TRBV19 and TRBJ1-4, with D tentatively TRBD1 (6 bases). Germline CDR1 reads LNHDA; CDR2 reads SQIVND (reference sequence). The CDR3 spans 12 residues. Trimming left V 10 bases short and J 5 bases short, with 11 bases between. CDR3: CATTDRNEKLFF. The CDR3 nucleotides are TGTGCCACCACCGACAGGAATGAAAAACTGTTTTTT.

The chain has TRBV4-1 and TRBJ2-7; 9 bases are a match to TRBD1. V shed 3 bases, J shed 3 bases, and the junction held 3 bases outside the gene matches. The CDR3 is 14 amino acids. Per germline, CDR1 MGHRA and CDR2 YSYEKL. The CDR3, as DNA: TGCGCCAGCAGCCATATGGACAGGGGCTACGAGCAGTACTTC. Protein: CASSHMDRGYEQYF.

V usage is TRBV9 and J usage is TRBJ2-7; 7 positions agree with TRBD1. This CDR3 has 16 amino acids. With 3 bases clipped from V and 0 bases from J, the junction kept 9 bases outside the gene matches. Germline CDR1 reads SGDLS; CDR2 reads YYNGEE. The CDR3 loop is CASSASGTASSYEQYF. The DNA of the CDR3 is TGTGCCAGCAGCGCCTCCGGGACAGCGAGCTCCTACGAGCAGTACTTC.

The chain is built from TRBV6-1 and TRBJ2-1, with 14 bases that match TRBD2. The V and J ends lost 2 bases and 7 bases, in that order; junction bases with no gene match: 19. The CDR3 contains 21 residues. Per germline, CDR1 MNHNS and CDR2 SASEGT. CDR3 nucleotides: TGTGCCAGCAGTGAAAGTAAAAGGGAGAAGACTAGCGGGGGGGGCCGGAATGAGCAGTTCTTC. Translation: CASSESKREKTSGGGRNEQFF.

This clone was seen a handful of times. CDR3 amino acids: CASSNPTGGRGAEAFF. The CDR3 DNA reads TGCGCCAGCAGCAACCCGACAGGGGGCCGGGGAGCTGAAGCTTTCTTT. The genes are TRBV5-1 and TRBJ1-1; 10 nucleotides match TRBD1. The CDR3 runs to 16 residues. V lost 4 bases to trimming and J lost 6 bases; unmatched junction nucleotides: 12. Germline V lookup: CDR1 SGHRS, CDR2 YFSETQ.

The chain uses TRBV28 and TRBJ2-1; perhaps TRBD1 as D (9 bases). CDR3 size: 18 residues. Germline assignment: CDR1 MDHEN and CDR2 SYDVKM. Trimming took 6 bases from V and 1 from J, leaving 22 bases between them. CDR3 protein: CASRPPGQGLGSYNEQFF. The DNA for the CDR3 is TGTGCCAGCAGACCCCCGGGACAGGGACTAGGGTCCTACAATGAGCAGTTCTTC.

The CDR3: CASPGGSRHLPWNEQFF. CDR3 DNA sequence: TGTGCCAGCCCCGGGGGATCGCGCCATCTCCCTTGGAATGAGCAGTTCTTC. The chain recombines TRBV21-1 with TRBJ2-1; the D call in the table, TRBD2, was not verified against the DNA. TRBV21-1 is assigned pseudogene status. This CDR3 comprises 17 residues.

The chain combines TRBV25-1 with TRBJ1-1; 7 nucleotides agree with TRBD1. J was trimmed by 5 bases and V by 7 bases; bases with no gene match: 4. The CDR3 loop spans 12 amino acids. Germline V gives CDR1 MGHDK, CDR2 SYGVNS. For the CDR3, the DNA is TGTGCCAGCACAACAGGGGAAACTGAAGCTTTCTTT. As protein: CASTTGETEAFF.

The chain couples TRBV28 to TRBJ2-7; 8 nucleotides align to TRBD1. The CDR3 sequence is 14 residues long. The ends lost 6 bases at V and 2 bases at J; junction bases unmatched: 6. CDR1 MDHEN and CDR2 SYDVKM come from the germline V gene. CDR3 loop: CASSPDRVTYEQYF. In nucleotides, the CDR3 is TGTGCCAGCAGCCCGGACAGGGTCACCTACGAGCAGTACTTC. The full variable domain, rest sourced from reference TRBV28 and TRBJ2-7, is DVKVTQSSRYLVKRTGEKVFLECVQDMDHENMFWYRQDPGLGLRLIYFSYDVKMKEKGDIPEGYSVSREKKERFSLILESASTNQTSMYLCASSPDRVTYEQYFGPGTRLTVT.

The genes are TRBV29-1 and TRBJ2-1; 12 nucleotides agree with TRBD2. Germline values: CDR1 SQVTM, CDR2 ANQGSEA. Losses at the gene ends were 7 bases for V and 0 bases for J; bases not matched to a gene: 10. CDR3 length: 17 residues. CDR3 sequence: CSATGTSGRSSYNEQFF. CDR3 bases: TGCAGCGCGACCGGGACTAGCGGGCGAAGCTCCTACAATGAGCAGTTCTTC.

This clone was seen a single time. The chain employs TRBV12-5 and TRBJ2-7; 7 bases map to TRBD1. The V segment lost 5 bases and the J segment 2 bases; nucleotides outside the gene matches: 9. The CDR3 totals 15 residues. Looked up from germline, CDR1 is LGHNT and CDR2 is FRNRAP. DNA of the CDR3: TGTGCTAGTGGTCCCCGACAGGGTGGGACCTACGAGCAGTACTTC. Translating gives CASGPRQGGTYEQYF.

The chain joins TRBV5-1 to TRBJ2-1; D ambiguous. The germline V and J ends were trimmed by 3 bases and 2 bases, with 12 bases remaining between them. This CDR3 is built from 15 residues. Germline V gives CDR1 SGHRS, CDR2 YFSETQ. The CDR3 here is CASSSAAGAYNEQFF. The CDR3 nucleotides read TGCGCCAGCAGCTCCGCGGCCGGAGCCTACAATGAGCAGTTCTTC.

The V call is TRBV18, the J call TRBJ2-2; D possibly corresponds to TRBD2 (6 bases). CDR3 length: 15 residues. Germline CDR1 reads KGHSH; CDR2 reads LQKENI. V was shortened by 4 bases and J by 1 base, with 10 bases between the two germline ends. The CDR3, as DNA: TGTGCCAGCTCACGAAGAGCGGGGAACACCGGGGAGCTGTTTTTT. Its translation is CASSRRAGNTGELFF.

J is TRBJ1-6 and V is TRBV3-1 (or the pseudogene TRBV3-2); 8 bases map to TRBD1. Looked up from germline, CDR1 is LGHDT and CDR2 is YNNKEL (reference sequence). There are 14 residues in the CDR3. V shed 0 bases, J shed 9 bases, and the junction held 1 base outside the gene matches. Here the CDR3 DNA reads TGTGCCAGCAGCCAAGATCAGGGGGCTTCACCCCTCCACTTT. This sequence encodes CASSQDQGASPLHF.

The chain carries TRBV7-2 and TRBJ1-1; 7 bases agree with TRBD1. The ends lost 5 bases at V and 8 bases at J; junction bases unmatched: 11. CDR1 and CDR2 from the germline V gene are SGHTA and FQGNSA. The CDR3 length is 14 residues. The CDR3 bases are TGTGCCAGCAGCACCCGACAGGGAAGCTCCGAAGCTTTCTTT. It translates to CASSTRQGSSEAFF.

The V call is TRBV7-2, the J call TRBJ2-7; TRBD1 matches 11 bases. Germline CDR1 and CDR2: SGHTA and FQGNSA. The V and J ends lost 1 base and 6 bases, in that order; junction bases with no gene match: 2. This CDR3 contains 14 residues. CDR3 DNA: TGTGCCAGCAGCTTAGGGACAGGGGGCGTCGAGCAGTACTTC. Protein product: CASSLGTGGVEQYF.

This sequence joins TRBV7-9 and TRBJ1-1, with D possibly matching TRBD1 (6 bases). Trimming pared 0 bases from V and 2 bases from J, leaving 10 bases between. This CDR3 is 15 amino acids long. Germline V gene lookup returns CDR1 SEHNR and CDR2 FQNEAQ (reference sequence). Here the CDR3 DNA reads TGTGCCAGCAGCTTAGCGCTGGGGGCAAACACTGAAGCTTTCTTT. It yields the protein CASSLALGANTEAFF.

CDR3 amino acids: CASSLQTPLNEQFF. CDR3 in DNA: TGTGCCAGCAGTCTACAGACCCCGCTCAATGAGCAGTTCTTC. The J gene is TRBJ2-1, the V gene TRBV28; no clear D. CDR3 size: 14 residues. Looked up from germline, CDR1 is MDHEN and CDR2 is SYDVKM. V shed 5 bases and J shed 6 bases, with 14 bases lying between them. The variable domain in full, with the rest retrieved from reference TRBV28 and TRBJ2-1, is DVKVTQSSRYLVKRTGEKVFLECVQDMDHENMFWYRQDPGLGLRLIYFSYDVKMKEKGDIPEGYSVSREKKERFSLILESASTNQTSMYLCASSLQTPLNEQFFGPGTRLTVL.

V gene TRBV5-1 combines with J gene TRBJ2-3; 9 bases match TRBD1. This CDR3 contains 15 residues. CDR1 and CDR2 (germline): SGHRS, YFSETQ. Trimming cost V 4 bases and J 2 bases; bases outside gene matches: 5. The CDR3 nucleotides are TGCGCCAGCAGCCCGGGACAGGGCAACACAGATACGCAGTATTTT. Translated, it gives CASSPGQGNTDTQYF.

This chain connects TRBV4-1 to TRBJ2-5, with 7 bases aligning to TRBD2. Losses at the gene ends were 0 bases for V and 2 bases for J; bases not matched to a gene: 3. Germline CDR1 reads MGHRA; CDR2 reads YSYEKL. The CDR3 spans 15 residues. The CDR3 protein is CASSQETGGQETQYF. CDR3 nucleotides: TGCGCCAGCAGCCAAGAGACGGGGGGACAAGAGACCCAGTACTTC.

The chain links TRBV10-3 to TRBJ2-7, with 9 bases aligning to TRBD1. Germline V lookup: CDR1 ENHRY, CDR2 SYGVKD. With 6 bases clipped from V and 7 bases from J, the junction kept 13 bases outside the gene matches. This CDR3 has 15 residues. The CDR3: CAIRTSTGGRWEQYF. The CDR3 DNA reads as TGTGCCATCAGGACCTCAACAGGGGGCAGGTGGGAGCAGTACTTC.